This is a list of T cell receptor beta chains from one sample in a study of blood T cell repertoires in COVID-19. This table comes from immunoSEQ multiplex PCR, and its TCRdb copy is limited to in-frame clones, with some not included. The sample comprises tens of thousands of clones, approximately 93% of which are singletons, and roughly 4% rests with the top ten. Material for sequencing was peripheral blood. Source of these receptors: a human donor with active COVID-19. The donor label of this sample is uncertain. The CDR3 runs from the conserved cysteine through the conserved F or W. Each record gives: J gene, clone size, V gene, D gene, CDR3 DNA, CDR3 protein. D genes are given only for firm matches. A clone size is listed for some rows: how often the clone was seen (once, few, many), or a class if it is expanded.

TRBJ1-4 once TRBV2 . TGTGCCAGCAGTGAATTGCTAGAACTGTTTTTT CASSELLELFF
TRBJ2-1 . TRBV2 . TGTGCCAGCAGTGAGTCAGGCTCCTACAATGAGCAGTTCTTC CASSESGSYNEQFF
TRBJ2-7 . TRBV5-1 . TGCGCCAGCGGAATGACGGGGTCCTACGAGCAGTACTTC CASGMTGSYEQYF
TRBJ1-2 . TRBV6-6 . TGTGCCAGCAGACCGGGGGGGCAGGGCTATGGCTACACCTTC CASRPGGQGYGYTF
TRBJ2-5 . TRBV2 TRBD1 TGTGCCAGCAGTCAACCGGGACAGGGAAAAGAGACCCAGTACTTC CASSQPGQGKETQYF
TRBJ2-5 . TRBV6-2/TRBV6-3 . TGTGCCAGCAGTCAAGGAATGCGGGTTCTAGAGACCCAGTACTTC CASSQGMRVLETQYF
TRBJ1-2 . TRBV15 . TGTGCCACCAGCCCCCGCCGGGAGGGTGGCTACACCTTC CATSPRREGGYTF
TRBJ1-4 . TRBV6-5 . TGTGCCAGCAGGAAACAGGGTGGTAGTGAAAAACTGTTTTTT CASRKQGGSEKLFF
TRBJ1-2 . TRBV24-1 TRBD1 TGTGCCACCAGTGGGCGGACAGGGGACTCCTATGGCTACACCTTC CATSGRTGDSYGYTF
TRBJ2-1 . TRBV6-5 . TGTGCCAGCAGACAGGTATCCTACAATGAGCAGTTCTTC CASRQVSYNEQFF
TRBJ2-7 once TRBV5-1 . TGCGCCAGCAGCCCCCAAACGGACGAGCAGTACTTC CASSPQTDEQYF
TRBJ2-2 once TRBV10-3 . TGTGCCATCAGTGAAGTCCTAGATTCTACCGGGGAGCTGTTTTTT CAISEVLDSTGELFF
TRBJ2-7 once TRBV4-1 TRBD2 TGCGCCAGCAGCCGAGGGACTAGCCGTACCTACGAGCAGTACTTC CASSRGTSRTYEQYF
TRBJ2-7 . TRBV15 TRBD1 TGTGCCACCAGCAGAGAGGGACAGCCGTCCTACGAGCAGTACTTC CATSREGQPSYEQYF
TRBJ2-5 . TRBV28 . TGTGCCAGCACTTCCGCTGACAGGTTCAAGGGCGAGACCCAGTACTTC CASTSADRFKGETQYF
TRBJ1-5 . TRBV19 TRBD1 TGTGCCAGTAGTATCGACAGGGTATTGGGGACTCCCCAGCATTTT CASSIDRVLGTPQHF
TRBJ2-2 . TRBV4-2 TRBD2 TGTGCCAGCAGCCAAGAGCCTAGCGGAACCGGGGAGCTGTTTTTT CASSQEPSGTGELFF
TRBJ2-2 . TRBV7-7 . TGTGCTAGCAGCTTAGTCCAGGCCACCGGGGAGCTGTTTTTT CASSLVQATGELFF
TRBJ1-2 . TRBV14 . TGTGCCAGCAGCCGACGGGGGGCGCCCCGGGATGGCTACACCTTC CASSRRGAPRDGYTF
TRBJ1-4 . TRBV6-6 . TGTGCCAGCAGTTCATCCCTACAGGTACAGCCGGAAAAACTGTTTTTT CASSSSLQVQPEKLFF
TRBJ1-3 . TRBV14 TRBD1 TGTGCCAGCAGCCAAGGAGGGACAGAAGACTTATTTGGAAACACCATATATTTT CASSQGGTEDLFGNTIYF
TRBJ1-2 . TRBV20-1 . TGCAGTGCTACAGGGATTTCGGGCTACACCTTC CSATGISGYTF
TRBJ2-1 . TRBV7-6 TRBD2 TGTGCCAGCAGCGTACTGACTAGCGGGGGGCCCGACAATGAGCAGTTCTTC CASSVLTSGGPDNEQFF
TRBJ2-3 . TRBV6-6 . TGTGCCAGCAATCGGCAGGCCAATACGCAGTATTTT CASNRQANTQYF
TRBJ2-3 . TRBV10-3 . TGTGCCGGCGCGAGGGACATAGGCACAGATACGCAGTATTTT CAGARDIGTDTQYF
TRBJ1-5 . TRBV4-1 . TGCGCCAGCAGTCAGACCGCGGGGAATCAGCCCCAGCATTTT CASSQTAGNQPQHF
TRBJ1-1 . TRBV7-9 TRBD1 TGTGCCAGCAGCTTAGCACTGACAGGGGAGGTCCTGGGGGCTTTCTTT CASSLALTGEVLGAFF